The 15 T cell receptor beta chains presented below share a single source sample, sequenced in a study of T cells expressing NK-cell markers. With the 5' RACE reads reprocessed, TCRdb shows one record per CDR3 protein and no DNA. The listing contains 400,000 to 500,000 distinct CDR3 sequences. The sample was blood T cells: a sorted CD56 or NKG2C T cell subset, CD4+ or CD8+ T cells, or bulk PBMC T cells (not recorded which). The receptors shown here come from a woman aged 18 to 75 in good health.

The chain is built from TRBV28 and TRBJ2-7. Per germline, CDR1 MDHEN and CDR2 SYDVKM. The CDR3 loop spans 14 amino acids. This CDR3 reads CASSFDRDGFEQYF.

This chain uses TRBV11-1 with TRBJ1-2. Germline assignment: CDR1 SGHAT and CDR2 FQDESV (reference sequence). The CDR3 runs 14 residues. This CDR3 is CATTTSTGNYGYTF.

CDR3: CASSSGSEQFF. V is TRBV27 and J is TRBJ2-1. CDR1 is MNHEY, CDR2 SMNVEV, per germline (reference sequence). This CDR3 is built from 11 residues.

The chain combines TRBV20-1 with TRBJ2-5. The CDR3 runs 13 residues. Germline-derived CDR1 and CDR2 are DFQATT and SNEGSKA (reference sequence). The CDR3 loop is CSARDEIQETQYF.

This sequence joins TRBV29-1 and TRBJ2-7; the TCRdb D gene call, TRBD2, has no DNA to confirm it. Germline loops: CDR1 SQVTM, CDR2 ANQGSEA. The CDR3 consists of 13 residues. The chain's CDR3 is CSAAGPRDYEQYF.

The chain is built from TRBV9 and TRBJ2-1; TCRdb picks TRBD2, but there is no DNA to check that call. The length of the CDR3 is 17 residues. Germline V gene lookup returns CDR1 SGDLS and CDR2 YYNGEE. CDR3 loop: CASSDLAGGRSYNEQFF.

The CDR3 sequence: CASRQFASEAFF. This rearrangement joins TRBV12-3 or TRBV12-4 to TRBJ1-1. The CDR3 sequence is 12 residues long.

The genes are TRBV9 and TRBJ1-2. The CDR3 covers 15 residues. Germline loops: CDR1 SGDLS, CDR2 YYNGEE. The CDR3 sequence is CASSVYRQANYGYTF.

This chain joins TRBV6-2 or TRBV6-3 and TRBJ2-4; TCRdb selects TRBD1, and the lack of DNA leaves this call unchecked. CDR3 length equals 16 residues. Germline V CDR1 and CDR2: MNHEY, SVGEGT. CDR3 sequence: CASSNHLAARGNIQYF.

This rearrangement joins TRBV6-2 or TRBV6-3 to TRBJ1-1. The CDR3 has 12 residues. Germline V gene lookup returns CDR1 MNHEY and CDR2 SVGEGT. The CDR3 sequence is CASSRYGTEAFF.

The rearrangement links TRBV19 to TRBJ2-5. The CDR3 is 12 residues long. Germline V lookup: CDR1 LNHDA, CDR2 SQIVND (reference sequence). CDR3 protein: CASSILGETQYF.

The genes are TRBV20-1 and TRBJ2-3; there is no DNA to check the TCRdb D call of TRBD1. Germline V gene lookup returns CDR1 DFQATT and CDR2 SNEGSKA (reference sequence). This CDR3 contains 14 residues. The CDR3 spells CSALRTLLEDTQYF.

V is TRBV10-3 and J is TRBJ2-5; the D call from TCRdb, TRBD1, cannot be confirmed without DNA. CDR1 is ENHRY, CDR2 SYGVKD, per germline. The CDR3 has 16 residues. The CDR3 reads CAISGGSGTPQETQYF.

The V gene is TRBV20-1, the J gene TRBJ2-4; without DNA, the TCRdb call of TRBD2 cannot be checked. The CDR3 spans 19 residues. Looked up from germline, CDR1 is DFQATT and CDR2 is SNEGSKA (reference sequence). This CDR3 is CSARTPGLAGGGTKNIQYF.

This chain uses TRBV7-7 with TRBJ2-3; lacking DNA, the TRBD1 call made by TCRdb goes unchecked. This CDR3 spans 13 amino acids. Germline V lookup: CDR1 SSHAT, CDR2 FNYEAQ (reference sequence). This CDR3 is CASSRGTTDTQYF.